This passage covers 31 T cell receptor beta chains from one sample sequenced in a study of Graves' ophthalmopathy and Graves' hyperthyroidism. Amplification of TCR beta CDR3 regions used RNA transcripts. The workflow started with a first-round RT-PCR run with HTBI primers and then moved on to a second-round multiplex PCR. In TCRdb, the multiplex PCR reads were re-called with MiXCR into one record per CDR3 protein. The sample contains 400,000 to 450,000 distinct CDR3 sequences, under 25% of which appear only once. Sequenced input: peripheral blood. The receptors were gathered from a woman aged 18-30 years with stable Graves' hyperthyroidism.

This clonotype was recorded at least ten times. The chain uses TRBV28 and TRBJ2-7, with D perhaps matching TRBD1 (6 bases). From germline, CDR1 is MDHEN and CDR2 SYDVKM. The CDR3 runs to 14 residues. V was cut by 2 bases and J by 4 bases, with 12 bases left in between. The CDR3 region has the DNA TGTGCCAGCAGTTTACACCGACAGGCATACGAGCAGTACTTC. It codes for CASSLHRQAYEQYF.

This clonotype was picked up many times. The chain employs TRBV12-5 and TRBJ1-1, with a possible D match to TRBD1 (6 bases). The CDR3 contains 14 residues. Germline loops: CDR1 LGHNT, CDR2 FRNRAP. Between the trimmed V and J ends, which lost 6 bases and 0 bases, there was a span of 11 bases. The DNA for the CDR3 is TGTGCTAGTGGCCGACAGGTATTGAACACTGAAGCTTTCTTT. Protein sequence: CASGRQVLNTEAFF.

This clonotype was found many times. The CDR3 reads CAISDRQVSYEQYF. CDR3 sequence (DNA): TGTGCCATCAGTGATCGTCAGGTCTCCTACGAGCAGTACTTC. The genes are TRBV10-3 and TRBJ2-7; D not certain. Germline CDR1 ENHRY, CDR2 SYGVKD. The CDR3 is 14 amino acids. Deletions cut 3 bases from V and 0 bases from J, with 9 bases between.

This clonotype was observed at least ten times. The chain uses TRBV9 and TRBJ1-6; D perhaps matches TRBD1 (6 bases). Per the germline V gene, CDR1 is SGDLS and CDR2 is YYNGEE. The CDR3 sequence is 16 residues long. Trimming removed 0 bases at V and 7 bases at J, with 14 bases between. This CDR3 is CASSVAAGAVNSPLHF. CDR3 nucleotides: TGTGCCAGCAGCGTAGCGGCAGGGGCCGTCAATTCACCCCTCCACTTT.

Of note for this clonotype: The junction differs from germline at one of its ends, possibly a read error. V is TRBV5-1 and J is TRBJ2-2; D is possibly TRBD2 (5 bases). The CDR3 is made up of 13 amino acids. Germline CDR1 reads SGHRS; CDR2 reads YFSETQ. This chain's CDR3 is CASSLRGNGELFF. The CDR3 DNA follows: TGCGCCAGCAGCTTGCGGGGTAACGGGGAGCTATTTTTT.

A single count supports this clonotype. The CDR3 coding sequence is TGCGCCAGCAGCCAAGGGGAGGCCTTTGAGACCCAGTACTTC. It is translated as CASSQGEAFETQYF. The genes are TRBV4-1 and TRBJ2-5; D perhaps matches TRBD2 (6 bases). The germline gives CDR1 MGHRA, CDR2 YSYEKL. The germline V and J ends were trimmed by 1 base and 5 bases, with 11 bases remaining between them. The CDR3 covers 14 residues.

This clonotype was recorded many times. This chain joins TRBV6-2 or TRBV6-3 and TRBJ2-2, with 10 positions matching TRBD2. Germline lookup yields CDR1 MNHEY and CDR2 SVGEGT. V shed 3 bases, J shed 1 base, and the junction held 8 bases outside the gene matches. CDR3 length equals 18 residues. The DNA for the CDR3 is TGTGCCAGCAGTTATTGGGTCCTAGCGGGAGAGAACACCGGGGAGCTGTTTTTT. As protein: CASSYWVLAGENTGELFF.

Many counts were recorded for this clonotype. The J gene is TRBJ1-6, the V gene TRBV7-3; D may be TRBD1 (6 bases). Germline CDR1 and CDR2: SGHTA and FQGTGA. CDR3 length: 13 residues. The V and J ends lost 3 bases and 10 bases respectively, with 10 bases between them. CDR3 residues: CASSLTGGSPLHF. CDR3 DNA sequence: TGTGCCAGCAGCTTGACAGGAGGGTCACCCCTCCACTTT.

This clonotype was seen many times. The chain has TRBV28 and TRBJ1-5; TRBD1 might be the D (5 bases). Trimming pared 5 bases from V and 4 bases from J, leaving 12 bases between. There are 14 residues in the CDR3. CDR1 is MDHEN, CDR2 SYDVKM, per germline. The CDR3 is CASSTGLKNQPQHF. DNA of the CDR3: TGTGCCAGCAGTACAGGATTGAAGAATCAGCCCCAGCATTTT.

This clonotype was seen many times. A clone one base away is much larger, so this may be a read error. The chain carries TRBV20-1 and TRBJ2-4; possibly TRBD1 for D (5 bases). This CDR3 contains 13 residues. Germline V CDR1 and CDR2: DFQATT, SNEGSKA (reference sequence). The CDR3, as DNA: TGCAGTGCTAAGGGGATCTCCAAAAACATTAAGTACTTC. Protein product: CSAKGISKNIKYF.

This chain connects TRBV11-2 to TRBJ1-1, with TRBD1 matching 8 bases. This CDR3 contains 12 residues. Germline V gene lookup returns CDR1 SGHAT and CDR2 FQNNGV. With V trimmed by 5 bases and J by 11 bases, 7 bases remained unmatched. CDR3 protein: CASSPNRGGAFF. The CDR3 coding sequence is TGTGCCAGCAGCCCAAACAGGGGGGGGGCTTTCTTT. Full variable domain (remainder filled in from reference TRBV11-2 and TRBJ1-1): EAGVAQSPRYKIIEKRQSVAFWCNPISGHATLYWYQQILGQGPKLLIQFQNNGVVDDSQLPKDRFSAERLKGVDSTLKIQPAKLEDSAVYLCASSPNRGGAFFGQGTRLTVV.

This rearrangement joins TRBV28 to TRBJ1-1; D unclear. Per germline, CDR1 MDHEN and CDR2 SYDVKM. The V end lost 5 bases, the J end lost 3 bases, and 13 bases lay between the germline ends. The CDR3 contains 14 residues. CDR3 sequence (DNA): TGTGCCAGCAGTATATCCTGGGCTCACACTGAAGCTTTCTTT. This encodes CASSISWAHTEAFF.

This clonotype has a count of ten or more. The chain employs TRBV12-3 or TRBV12-4 and TRBJ1-2; tentative D call: TRBD1 (6 bases). V lost 3 bases and J lost 4, with 27 bases in between. This CDR3 has 19 residues. In DNA form, the CDR3 reads TGTGCCAGCAGTTTCGGGGGACCAGGACAGAACCTTCGTGTCTATGGCTACACCTTC. Its translation: CASSFGGPGQNLRVYGYTF.

This clonotype was recorded at least ten times. V usage is TRBV7-2 and J usage is TRBJ2-7, with D possibly being TRBD2 (6 bases). The germline V gene has CDR1 SGHTA and CDR2 FQGNSA. The CDR3 extends over 14 amino acids. Trimming left V 4 bases short and J 2 bases short, with 12 bases between. The CDR3 DNA sequence: TGTGCCAGCAGCTCTAGGAGGGGCCCCTACGAGCAGTACTTC. Protein product: CASSSRRGPYEQYF.

This clonotype was recorded at least ten times. V gene TRBV20-1 combines with J gene TRBJ1-1, with D maybe TRBD1 (5 bases). Germline-derived CDR1 and CDR2 are DFQATT and SNEGSKA (reference sequence). Trimming took 6 bases from V and 3 from J, leaving 8 bases between them. The CDR3 is made up of 11 amino acids. CDR3 residues: CSAPGYTEAFF. The CDR3 DNA sequence: TGCAGTGCGCCAGGGTACACTGAAGCTTTCTTT.

The sample holds many counts of this clonotype. This sequence joins TRBV12-5 and TRBJ2-5; a possible D gene is TRBD1 (6 bases). The length of the CDR3 is 16 residues. V shed 2 bases and J shed 5 bases, with 18 bases lying between them. Germline V gene sequence: CDR1 LGHNT, CDR2 FRNRAP. CDR3 sequence (DNA): TGTGCTAGTGGTTTGCCAACGGTCCGGCAGGGGGAGACCCAGTACTTC. It encodes CASGLPTVRQGETQYF.

This clonotype was detected many times. The chain joins TRBV11-2 to TRBJ2-5; no clear D. This CDR3 comprises 14 residues. Trimming took 1 base from V and 5 from J, leaving 11 bases between them. Germline V gene data show CDR1 as SGHAT and CDR2 as FQNNGV. DNA for the CDR3: TGTGCCAGCAGCTTAGGGTTGACATTCGAGACCCAGTACTTC. It specifies CASSLGLTFETQYF.

CDR3 region: CASSQGTSGGAETQYF. In DNA, the CDR3 is TGTGCCAGCAGCCAAGGGACTAGCGGGGGGGCAGAGACCCAGTACTTC. The gene calls are TRBV4-2 and TRBJ2-5, with 15 bases lining up with TRBD2. The CDR3 sequence is 16 residues long. V lost 1 base to trimming and J lost 4 bases; unmatched junction nucleotides: 1. The germline V gene encodes CDR1 LGHNA and CDR2 YNFKEQ.

This clonotype has at least ten counts. The rearrangement joins TRBV29-1 to TRBJ2-7; D is possibly TRBD1 (5 bases). Trimming cost V 2 bases and J 2 bases, with 13 bases left between them. Germline-derived CDR1 and CDR2 are SQVTM and ANQGSEA. The CDR3 length is 14 residues. CDR3: CSVERGAAPYEQYF. In DNA form, the CDR3 reads TGCAGCGTTGAAAGGGGTGCAGCCCCCTACGAGCAGTACTTC.

This clonotype was detected many times. The gene calls are TRBV12-3 or TRBV12-4 and TRBJ1-5; the D is unclear. Trimming took 1 base from V and 4 from J, leaving 8 bases between them. The CDR3 sequence is 14 residues long. CDR3 nucleotides: TGTGCCAGCAGTTTAGATAAGGCTAATCAGCCCCAGCATTTT. It is translated as CASSLDKANQPQHF.

This clonotype was found a few times. The V gene is TRBV3-1, the J gene TRBJ1-2, with a tentative D call TRBD1 (5 bases). The germline V gene has CDR1 LGHDT and CDR2 YNNKEL (reference sequence). Trimming removed 0 bases at V and 8 bases at J, with 10 bases between. This CDR3 has 13 amino acids. CDR3 sequence reads: CASSQEGWGGYTF. The CDR3, as DNA: TGTGCCAGCAGCCAAGAGGGATGGGGCGGCTACACCTTC.

This clonotype appeared many times. The chain is built from TRBV9 and TRBJ1-3; D ambiguous. Germline V gives CDR1 SGDLS, CDR2 YYNGEE. V was shortened by 3 bases and J by 0 bases, with 13 bases between the two germline ends. CDR3 length equals 16 residues. CDR3: CASSATITASGNTIYF. The CDR3 DNA reads TGTGCCAGCAGCGCTACGATTACAGCCTCTGGAAACACCATATATTTT.

This clonotype was detected ten times or more. The V gene is TRBV6-1, the J gene TRBJ2-7, with TRBD1 matching 10 bases. CDR1 and CDR2 (germline): MNHNS, SASEGT. The ends lost 2 bases at V and 4 bases at J; junction bases unmatched: 5. This CDR3 region has 15 residues. The DNA of the CDR3 is TGTGCCAGCAGTGAATACGGGACAGGGGTTTACGAGCAGTACTTC. Translating it yields CASSEYGTGVYEQYF.

This clonotype came up a few times. The chain has TRBV2 and TRBJ2-7; D remains unclear. V was clipped by 6 bases and J by 3 bases, with 21 bases between them. The CDR3 consists of 16 residues. Looked up from germline, CDR1 is SNHLY and CDR2 is FYNNEI. CDR3 region: CASSQDVAYQYYEQYF. DNA of the CDR3: TGTGCCAGCAGCCAAGATGTGGCCTACCAATACTACGAGCAGTACTTC.

Turning to this clonotype: A much larger clone differs from this one at a single base, so this may be a read error. The chain joins TRBV6-1 to TRBJ2-5, with 8 bases matching TRBD1. Losses at the gene ends were 6 bases for V and 7 bases for J; bases not matched to a gene: 10. The CDR3 loop spans 14 amino acids. The V gene's germline CDR1 is MNHNS and CDR2 SASEGT. The CDR3 is CASSRTGRHLTQYF. The CDR3 nucleotides read TGTGCCAGCAGCCGGACAGGGCGGCATCTGACCCAGTACTTC.

This clonotype has a handful of counts. The chain couples TRBV6-2 or TRBV6-3 to TRBJ1-2; the D gene is possibly TRBD1 (6 bases). The ends were cut back, 4 bases at V and 3 bases at J, with 12 bases in the middle. CDR1 MNHEY and CDR2 SVGEGT come from the germline V gene. The CDR3 is made up of 14 amino acids. This CDR3 reads CASSSAGADYGYTF. CDR3 in DNA: TGTGCCAGCAGTTCGGCAGGGGCTGACTATGGCTACACCTTC.

This clonotype occurred many times. J is TRBJ2-7 and V is TRBV24-1; 10 bases fit TRBD1. The CDR3 consists of 13 residues. The V gene's germline CDR1 is KGHDR and CDR2 SFDVKD. Germline trimming cut 7 bases from V and 4 bases from J; bases unmatched to any gene: 3. DNA of the CDR3: TGTGCCACCAGCCGGACAGGGGGGTACGAGCAGTACTTC. Translating it yields CATSRTGGYEQYF.

This clonotype was observed at least ten times. The chain links TRBV7-2 to TRBJ1-5, with D hard to call. CDR3 length equals 15 residues. Germline CDR1 SGHTA, CDR2 FQGNSA. Trimming removed 1 base from V and 7 bases from J, with 14 bases in between. CDR3 sequence (DNA): TGTGCCAGCAGCTTAGTTATCGGCGGGGAGCAGCCCCAGCATTTT. Translated, it gives CASSLVIGGEQPQHF.

In this sample, this clonotype turned up many times. The chain couples TRBV25-1 to TRBJ1-5; 8 nucleotides agree with TRBD1. This CDR3 contains 14 residues. Germline loops: CDR1 MGHDK, CDR2 SYGVNS. V gave up 3 bases and J gave up 4 bases; unmatched junction bases: 2. The CDR3 region is CASSDWTGNQPQHF. DNA of the CDR3: TGTGCCAGCAGTGACTGGACAGGGAATCAGCCCCAGCATTTT.

The chain links TRBV18 to TRBJ2-4; D is possibly TRBD2 (6 bases). Deletions cut 1 base from V and 1 base from J, with 11 bases between. CDR1 and CDR2 (germline): KGHSH, LQKENI. The CDR3 is 16 residues long. CDR3 sequence reads: CASSPRGGFAKNIQYF. The CDR3, as DNA: TGTGCCAGCTCACCACGGGGAGGTTTTGCCAAAAACATTCAGTACTTC.

This clonotype was recorded at least ten times. V and J are TRBV20-1 and TRBJ1-1; no definite D call. Germline V gene data show CDR1 as DFQATT and CDR2 as SNEGSKA (reference sequence). Trimming cost V 2 bases and J 0 bases, with 7 bases left between them. This CDR3 is 13 amino acids long. The CDR3 region has the DNA TGCAGTGCTAGACACCTGTTGAACACTGAAGCTTTCTTT. Amino acid sequence: CSARHLLNTEAFF.